These T cell receptor beta chains were read from a single sample in a study of read filtering for tumor transcriptome and immune sequencing. Each CDR3 protein is one row after TCRdb ran MiXCR on the reads. Among around 41,000 distinct CDR3 sequences listed, about 15% were seen once. Sample: a population of CD138-negative cells sorted from bone marrow. The source is a donor aged 40 or older with multiple myeloma. The conserved cysteine and the conserved F or W are not part of the CDR3 here. D genes are given only for firm matches.

J gene | V gene | D gene | CDR3 protein
TRBJ2-1 | TRBV6-5 | . | ASSHRPTQNEQF
TRBJ1-6 | TRBV7-9 | TRBD1 | ASSRDRGGSPLH
TRBJ1-5 | TRBV29-1 | . | SVVAGNQPQH
TRBJ2-1 | TRBV12-3/TRBV12-4 | . | AISPPRGNDQF
TRBJ1-1 | TRBV6-5 | . | ASSSQWRGLEDTKAF
TRBJ1-1 | TRBV29-1 | . | SVEGSLGTEAF
TRBJ2-3 | TRBV12-3/TRBV12-4 | . | ASSPGGSHDTQY
TRBJ2-7 | TRBV27 | TRBD2 | ASTKRGMRTYEQY
TRBJ2-7 | TRBV4-2 | . | ASSHRQAYEQY
TRBJ2-1 | TRBV19 | . | ASTLRGPSYNEQF
TRBJ2-7 | TRBV20-1 | . | SARPLAQYEQY
TRBJ2-7 | TRBV19 | . | ASSPNRDAQY
TRBJ2-6 | TRBV6-5 | . | ASSYSPGSGANVLT
TRBJ2-2 | TRBV7-2 | TRBD1 | ASSIGQGTGELF
TRBJ1-1 | TRBV4-2 | . | ASSQLNTEAF
TRBJ1-1 | TRBV5-6 | . | ASGTTPDPVWGEAF
TRBJ1-1 | TRBV6-1 | . | ASRFEFRTEAF
TRBJ2-3 | TRBV6-6 | . | VSSHGGGLDTQY
TRBJ1-2 | TRBV5-1 | . | ASSLGQSLSGYT
TRBJ1-5 | TRBV4-3 | . | ASSQDLPSNQPQH
TRBJ2-3 | TRBV12-3/TRBV12-4 | . | ASSSRDTQY
TRBJ2-2 | TRBV7-3 | . | ASRPEGNTGELF
TRBJ2-7 | TRBV2 | . | AMGGDSYGQY
TRBJ1-5 | TRBV10-3 | . | AISESPGYQPQH
TRBJ2-7 | TRBV20-1 | . | SARDGFGEQY
TRBJ2-1 | TRBV6-9 | . | ASSAQGHTRHNEQF
TRBJ2-2 | TRBV20-1 | . | SAGTGNTGELF
TRBJ2-7 | TRBV9 | . | GSSVDESTEEY